This record looks at one T cell receptor (beta chain) sequence and its context. This entry comes from a study of blood T cell repertoires in COVID-19. Study at large: PBMCs, B-cell-depleted T cells, or T cells provided the cDNA or gDNA that made up the material.

Generated by immunoSEQ multiplex PCR, the TCRdb table keeps only in-frame clones and is missing some. The sample records about 250,000 clones, roughly 85% being singletons. The sequenced sample consisted of PBMCs or T cells enriched from blood (not recorded which). This clonotype was obtained from a woman aged 45-59 years with acute COVID-19.

The CDR3 loop reads CATSDRAGLAPYEQYF. The CDR3 region has the DNA TGTGCCACCAGTGATAGAGCGGGCCTAGCCCCCTACGAGCAGTACTTC. V and J are TRBV24-1 and TRBJ2-7; TRBD2 might be the D (6 bases). The ends were cut back, 3 bases at V and 2 bases at J, with 16 bases in the middle. Per germline, CDR1 KGHDR and CDR2 SFDVKD. This CDR3 has 16 residues.